The rows below give T cell receptor beta chains drawn from one sample of a study of blood T cell repertoires in COVID-19. Using immunoSEQ multiplex PCR, the repertoire was profiled, and TCRdb retains in-frame clones only, with some absent. The sample yields around 230,000 clones, 65% to 90% seen once. Sequencing was carried out using peripheral blood. The source is a man aged 45-65 years with COVID-19, enrolled during active disease. The CDR3 runs from the conserved cysteine through the conserved F or W. The D gene is left open where the match is weak. A clone size is listed for some rows: how often the clone was seen (once, few, many), or a class if it is expanded.

v_call	d_call	clone_size	j_call	cdr3_aa	cdr3_nt
TRBV28	NA	NA	TRBJ1-6	CASSLARGKHSPLHF	TGTGCCAGCAGTTTAGCGCGGGGGAAACACTCACCCCTCCACTTT
TRBV5-4	NA	NA	TRBJ2-3	CASSWNRGTDTQYF	TGTGCCAGCAGCTGGAACAGGGGCACAGATACGCAGTATTTT
TRBV5-1	NA	NA	TRBJ2-7	CASSRGTYEQYF	TGCGCCAGCAGCCGAGGAACCTACGAGCAGTACTTC
TRBV4-1	NA	once	TRBJ2-2	CASRQDSHTGELFF	TGCGCCAGCAGGCAGGACTCTCACACCGGGGAGCTGTTTTTT
TRBV5-1	NA	NA	TRBJ1-2	CATSDMIDGYGYTF	TGCGCCACCTCTGACATGATCGACGGCTATGGCTACACCTTC
TRBV28	TRBD1	NA	TRBJ2-1	CASKEGQGAGEQFF	TGTGCCAGCAAGGAGGGACAGGGGGCGGGGGAGCAGTTCTTC
TRBV30	NA	NA	TRBJ1-4	CAWSVREKLFF	TGTGCCTGGAGTGTAAGGGAGAAACTGTTTTTT
TRBV3-1/TRBV3-2	NA	few	TRBJ1-3	CASSQVLVAGNTIYF	TGTGCCAGCAGCCAAGTGTTAGTAGCTGGAAACACCATATATTTT
TRBV18	TRBD1	NA	TRBJ1-6	CASSDRPGQGFWNSPLHF	TGTGCCAGCTCAGATAGACCGGGACAGGGGTTTTGGAATTCACCCCTCCACTTT
TRBV5-1	TRBD2	NA	TRBJ2-5	CASSLFPSGDYQETQYF	TGCGCCAGCAGCTTGTTCCCGAGCGGGGACTACCAAGAGACCCAGTACTTC
TRBV13	NA	NA	TRBJ2-1	CASSSGANEQFF	TGTGCCAGCAGTTCAGGGGCCAATGAGCAGTTCTTC
TRBV27	NA	NA	TRBJ2-2	CASSFDRAPGRLFF	TGTGCCAGCAGTTTCGATCGGGCACCGGGGAGGCTGTTTTTT
TRBV3-1/TRBV3-2	TRBD2	NA	TRBJ2-5	CASSGGGRETQYF	TGTGCCAGCAGCGGGGGGGGACGAGAGACCCAGTACTTC
TRBV12-3/TRBV12-4	TRBD1	NA	TRBJ1-5	CASSGRGNQPQHF	TGTGCCAGCAGTGGCAGGGGGAATCAGCCCCAGCATTTT
TRBV4-2	NA	NA	TRBJ1-4	CASSQVGVNEKLFF	TGTGCCAGCAGCCAAGTAGGGGTTAATGAAAAACTGTTTTTT
TRBV7-3	NA	NA	TRBJ1-1	CASSPGGASREAFF	TGTGCCAGCAGCCCAGGAGGGGCCTCTCGCGAAGCTTTCTTT
TRBV30	TRBD2	NA	TRBJ2-1	CAWREAGPPNEQFF	TGTGCCTGGAGGGAAGCGGGGCCCCCCAATGAGCAGTTCTTC
TRBV7-9	TRBD1	NA	TRBJ1-6	CASSLTGSGYNSPLHF	TGTGCCAGCAGCTTGACAGGGTCTGGCTATAATTCACCCCTCCACTTT
TRBV11-2	TRBD2	NA	TRBJ2-3	CASSKLAGGIDTQYF	TGTGCCAGCAGCAAACTAGCGGGGGGGATAGATACGCAGTATTTT
TRBV29-1	TRBD1	once	TRBJ2-7	CSVAGTDSYEQYF	TGCAGCGTTGCCGGGACAGACTCCTACGAGCAGTACTTC
TRBV10-1	NA	once	TRBJ2-2	CASSRTRSGELFF	TGCGCCAGCAGCCGAACTAGATCCGGGGAGCTGTTTTTT
TRBV19	NA	NA	TRBJ2-7	CASSIRDTSYEQYF	TGTGCCAGTAGTATTCGGGACACCTCCTACGAGCAGTACTTC
TRBV3-1/TRBV3-2	NA	NA	TRBJ2-7	CASSARGGQNYEQYF	TGTGCCAGCAGCGCCCGGGGGGGACAGAACTACGAGCAGTACTTC
TRBV6-5	NA	NA	TRBJ2-1	CASSIQGSSYNEQFF	TGTGCCAGCAGCATACAAGGGAGCTCCTACAATGAGCAGTTCTTC
TRBV19	NA	NA	TRBJ1-1	CASSPRGGITEAFF	TGTGCCAGTAGTCCCCGGGGAGGGATCACTGAAGCTTTCTTT
TRBV30	NA	NA	TRBJ2-2	CAWRKSGDRWAGELFF	TGTGCCTGGAGGAAGTCGGGGGATCGGTGGGCCGGGGAGCTGTTTTTT
TRBV7-9	NA	NA	TRBJ1-6	CASSPRQDSASPLHF	TGTGCCAGCAGCCCCAGACAGGACTCGGCTTCACCCCTCCACTTT
TRBV5-1	NA	NA	TRBJ2-7	CASSLGHNAAARDSYEQYF	TGCGCCAGCAGCTTGGGGCATAATGCCGCGGCTCGGGATTCCTACGAGCAGTACTTC
TRBV4-2	TRBD1	NA	TRBJ2-5	CASSPPGQGFETQYF	TGTGCCAGCAGCCCGCCGGGACAGGGTTTTGAGACCCAGTACTTC
TRBV6-2/TRBV6-3	NA	NA	TRBJ2-7	CASSITNWGVYYEQYF	TGTGCCAGCAGCATCACCAACTGGGGGGTTTACTACGAGCAGTACTTC
TRBV28	TRBD1	NA	TRBJ1-1	CASSGGQGSAGNTEAFF	TGTGCCAGCAGTGGGGGACAGGGAAGCGCCGGAAACACTGAAGCTTTCTTT
TRBV5-8	TRBD1	few	TRBJ1-5	CASSLWRGLSSNQPQHF	TGTGCCAGCAGCTTGTGGAGGGGGCTGAGTAGCAATCAGCCCCAGCATTTT
TRBV27	NA	NA	TRBJ2-3	CASSFKRGTDTQYF	TGTGCCAGCAGTTTCAAGCGAGGCACAGATACGCAGTATTTT
TRBV2	TRBD1	NA	TRBJ2-2	CASRRQGNTGELFF	TGTGCCAGCAGAAGACAGGGGAACACCGGGGAGCTGTTTTTT
TRBV6-5	TRBD1	NA	TRBJ1-6	CASITGDSPLHF	TGTGCCAGCATTACAGGGGATTCACCCCTCCACTTT